This record looks at one TCR beta chain sequence and its context. No antigen is known for it. Nothing much larger sits one base from this clone, and base qualities are not available. The donors belonged to the validation cohort of over a hundred subjects, which was separate from the approximately 700-subject first cohort. Receptor libraries were prepared by the immunoSEQ multiplex PCR assay. In the source study's methods: A statistical classification framework was developed to diagnose cytomegalovirus status using the catalog of TCR beta chain sequences. Imported from immuneACCESS, the table was reduced by TCRdb to in-frame sequences with V and J called. These copies leave out some clones; in studies compared against another copy, an unresolved V gene accounts for under half, and the cause of the remainder is not known. Clonal size and the V and J genes are those of that table, whereas D and trimming came from the DNA. This sample lists about 82,000 clones; 90% to 95% were detected once. The ten largest account for over 0.65% of the sample.

This record belongs to a study of cytomegalovirus exposure and HLA in healthy donors (dated by TCRdb to the late 2010s). Concerning the study at large: According to a later analysis, the roughly 130 validation repertoires were produced on the same platform as the roughly 700 repertoires of the first cohort. The aim of the study was to test whether cataloging public T cell receptors could identify signatures of past pathogen exposure. A separate validation cohort of 100 to 150 different subjects was used in addition to the approximately 640-subject first cohort. High-throughput TCR immunosequencing, statistical association of individual TCRs with disease status, and machine learning were combined to predict cytomegalovirus infection status. The study at large found these results: Most TCR sequences were observed very rarely across donors, whereas some public TCRs were present in many individuals. A few of the identified cytomegalovirus-associated TCR beta chains were confirmed in vitro to be specific for cytomegalovirus antigens. Of the cluster scores, around 95% were above 0 in a later analysis, which found that TCRs clustered in the first cohort also tended to co-occur in the 130 or so validation repertoires. The study listed 150 to 200 TCR beta chains as associated with cytomegalovirus. The classifier was reported to diagnose cytomegalovirus status with high specificity and sensitivity in both the original cohort and the validation cohort. A later analysis lacked HLA typing for the validation cohort, so it scored co-occurrence in that cohort across all 110 or so repertoires. It was suggested by the authors that the approach could potentially be generalized to other disease states and immunological phenotypes.

Including the terminal cysteine and phenylalanine, the CDR3 comprises 14 residues. Just CDR3 DNA is preserved here, 42 bases in frame from base 1. Trimming at the junction amounts to 4 bases on V and 3 bases on J, and the germline ends lie 13 bases apart. CDR1 and CDR2 are read off the germline V gene as SGDLS and YYNGEE. This TCR derives from a man aged 18 to 30 in good health and CMV-seronegative. The sequenced sample consisted of PBMCs. Rearrangement joined TRBV9 to TRBJ2-5, and the D gene may be TRBD2, 6 bases matching. The CDR3 region reads CASSPKGLEETQYF. The sequenced DNA is TGTGCCAGCAGCCCAAAGGGACTGGAAGAGACCCAGTACTTC. The CDR3 plus the reference TRBV9 and TRBJ2-5 genes for the other parts give the full variable domain: DSGVTQTPKHLITATGQRVTLRCSPRSGDLSVYWYQQSLDQGLQFLIQYYNGEERAKGNILERFSAQQFPDLHSELNLSSLELGDSALYFCASSPKGLEETQYFGPGTRLLVL.